This T cell receptor (beta chain) is from a study of blood T cells in healthy people across ages. Then a second PCR, running about 6 to 11 cycles, was carried out with a sample-barcoded 5' primer and a J-beta primer mix. TCRdb processed the 5' RACE reads anew with MiXCR; each CDR3 protein has one entry. The sample includes under 950,000 distinct CDR3 sequences, about a fifth of them seen just once. CDR1 DFQATT and CDR2 SNEGSKA come from the germline V gene (reference sequence). The CDR3 has 17 amino acids. J was trimmed by 2 bases and V by 6 bases; bases with no gene match: 11. The sample comprised blood. The receptor was derived from a man between 65 and 79 years old in good health. The V call is TRBV20-1, the J call TRBJ2-5; 14 positions agree with TRBD2. The chain's CDR3 is CSAPRLAGGLWQETQYF. CDR3 nucleotide sequence: TGCAGTGCCCCTCGACTAGCGGGGGGGCTCTGGCAAGAGACCCAGTACTTC.